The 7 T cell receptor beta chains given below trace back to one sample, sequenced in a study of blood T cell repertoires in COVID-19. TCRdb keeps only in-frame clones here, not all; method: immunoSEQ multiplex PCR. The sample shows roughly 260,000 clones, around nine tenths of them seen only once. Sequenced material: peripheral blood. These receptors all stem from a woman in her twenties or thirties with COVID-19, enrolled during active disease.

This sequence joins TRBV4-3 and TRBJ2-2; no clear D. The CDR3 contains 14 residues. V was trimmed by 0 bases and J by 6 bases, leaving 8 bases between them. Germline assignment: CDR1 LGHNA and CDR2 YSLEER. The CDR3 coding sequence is TGCGCCAGCAGCCAAGATCGTCCAGCCGGGGAGCTGTTTTTT. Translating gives CASSQDRPAGELFF.

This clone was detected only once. The CDR3 loop reads CASSEPSSYNSPLHF. Written as DNA, the CDR3 is TGTGCCAGCAGTGAACCGAGCTCCTATAATTCACCCCTCCACTTT. The V call is TRBV27, the J call TRBJ1-6; no firm D call. Germline lookup yields CDR1 MNHEY and CDR2 SMNVEV (reference sequence). The CDR3 is 15 residues long. Trimming took off 5 bases at V and 0 bases at J, with 8 bases between the two ends.

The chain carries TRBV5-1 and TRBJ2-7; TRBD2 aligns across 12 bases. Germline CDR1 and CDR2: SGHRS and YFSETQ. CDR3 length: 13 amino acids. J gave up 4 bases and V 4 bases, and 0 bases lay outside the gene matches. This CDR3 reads CASSGLAGYEQYF. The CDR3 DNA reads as TGCGCCAGCAGCGGACTAGCGGGATACGAGCAGTACTTC.

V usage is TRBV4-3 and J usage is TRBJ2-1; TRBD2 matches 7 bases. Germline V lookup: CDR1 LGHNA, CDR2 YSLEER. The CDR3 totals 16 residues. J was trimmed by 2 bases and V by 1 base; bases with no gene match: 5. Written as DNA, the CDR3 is TGCGCCAGCAGCCAAGGAATCAGCGGGACCTACAATGAGCAGTTCTTC. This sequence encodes CASSQGISGTYNEQFF.

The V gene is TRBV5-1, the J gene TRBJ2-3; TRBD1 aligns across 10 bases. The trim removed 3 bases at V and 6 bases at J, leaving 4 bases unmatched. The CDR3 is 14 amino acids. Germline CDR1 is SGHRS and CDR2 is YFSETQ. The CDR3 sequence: CASSSGTGVDTQYF. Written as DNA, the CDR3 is TGCGCCAGCAGCTCGGGGACAGGGGTCGATACGCAGTATTTT.

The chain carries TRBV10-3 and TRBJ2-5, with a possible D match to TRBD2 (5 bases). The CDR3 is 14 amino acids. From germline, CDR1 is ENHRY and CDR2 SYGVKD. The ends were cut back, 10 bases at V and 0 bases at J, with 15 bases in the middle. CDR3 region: CATIPGMHQETQYF. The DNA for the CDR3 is TGTGCCACAATCCCCGGGATGCACCAAGAGACCCAGTACTTC.

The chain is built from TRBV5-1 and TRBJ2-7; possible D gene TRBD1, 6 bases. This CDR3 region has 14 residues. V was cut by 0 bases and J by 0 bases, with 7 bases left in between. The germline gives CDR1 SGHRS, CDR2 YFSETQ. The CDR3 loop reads CASSLGTDSYEQYF. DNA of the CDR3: TGCGCCAGCAGCTTGGGGACAGACTCCTACGAGCAGTACTTC.